Following are 7 T cell receptor beta chains from one sample sequenced in a study of T cells in Graves' hyperthyroidism and ophthalmopathy. Amplified TCR beta CDR3 regions came from RNA transcripts. The study used the HTBI primer set for a first-round RT-PCR of the TCR CDR3. TCRdb processed the multiplex PCR reads anew with MiXCR; each CDR3 protein has one entry. The sample lists about 380,000 distinct CDR3 sequences, about a fifth occurring once. Sequencing was carried out using blood. The origin of the receptors is a man younger than 30 with Graves' ophthalmopathy.

By frequency in the sample, this clonotype is medium-sized. The V gene is TRBV27, the J gene TRBJ1-1; D is possibly TRBD1 (5 bases). Trimming pared 3 bases from V and 5 bases from J, leaving 13 bases between. In germline, CDR1 is MNHEY, CDR2 SMNVEV (reference sequence). CDR3 length equals 14 residues. CDR3 in amino acids: CASSFGGGLTEAFF. Here the CDR3 DNA reads TGTGCCAGCAGTTTCGGGGGAGGGCTTACTGAAGCTTTCTTT.

This chain uses TRBV18 with TRBJ2-5; D is possibly TRBD1 (6 bases). The CDR3 is 16 amino acids. The V end lost 3 bases, the J end lost 3 bases, and 17 bases lay between the germline ends. The germline V gene has CDR1 KGHSH and CDR2 LQKENI. CDR3 in amino acids: CASSPQTGQAKETQYF. CDR3 bases: TGTGCCAGCTCACCCCAGACAGGACAAGCAAAAGAGACCCAGTACTTC.

This clonotype was found many times. J is TRBJ1-1 and V is TRBV13, with no clear D. The CDR3 totals 12 residues. V was pared by 6 bases and J by 4 bases, with 9 bases between. CDR1 and CDR2 from the germline V gene are PRHDT and FYEKMQ (reference sequence). CDR3 DNA sequence: TGTGCCAGCAGTTCAGTGGGCACTGAAGCTTTCTTT. Amino acid sequence: CASSSVGTEAFF.

This clonotype turned up a few times. This rearrangement joins TRBV12-3 or TRBV12-4 to TRBJ2-7; no clear D. The V and J ends lost 1 base and 6 bases respectively, with 7 bases between them. This CDR3 spans 12 amino acids. This CDR3 reads CASSLGRVEQYF. The DNA for the CDR3 is TGTGCCAGCAGTTTAGGAAGGGTCGAGCAGTACTTC.

V usage is TRBV5-1 and J usage is TRBJ1-4; D is unresolved. The CDR3 has 15 residues. Per the germline V gene, CDR1 is SGHRS and CDR2 is YFSETQ. V dropped 0 bases and J dropped 0 bases, with 6 bases sitting between them. The CDR3 DNA sequence: TGCGCCAGCAGCTTGGGCAGTCCAACTAATGAAAAACTGTTTTTT. Its protein is CASSLGSPTNEKLFF.

This clonotype was detected only a few times. The CDR3: CASSITRGTQPQHF. CDR3 DNA: TGTGCCAGCAGTATTACACGGGGAACTCAGCCCCAGCATTTT. The chain recombines TRBV6-2 or TRBV6-3 with TRBJ1-5; D unresolved. The ends were cut back, 5 bases at V and 6 bases at J, with 14 bases in the middle. Germline V gene sequence: CDR1 MNHEY, CDR2 SVGEGT. CDR3 size: 14 residues.

The CDR3 loop reads CATSAGPGVDYSNQPQHF. In nucleotides, the CDR3 is TGTGCCACCAGTGCCGGGCCGGGAGTCGACTATAGCAATCAGCCCCAGCATTTT. The V gene is TRBV24-1, the J gene TRBJ1-5, with D uncertain. Between the trimmed V and J ends, which lost 5 bases and 0 bases, there was a span of 19 bases. This CDR3 spans 18 amino acids. Germline CDR1 is KGHDR and CDR2 is SFDVKD.